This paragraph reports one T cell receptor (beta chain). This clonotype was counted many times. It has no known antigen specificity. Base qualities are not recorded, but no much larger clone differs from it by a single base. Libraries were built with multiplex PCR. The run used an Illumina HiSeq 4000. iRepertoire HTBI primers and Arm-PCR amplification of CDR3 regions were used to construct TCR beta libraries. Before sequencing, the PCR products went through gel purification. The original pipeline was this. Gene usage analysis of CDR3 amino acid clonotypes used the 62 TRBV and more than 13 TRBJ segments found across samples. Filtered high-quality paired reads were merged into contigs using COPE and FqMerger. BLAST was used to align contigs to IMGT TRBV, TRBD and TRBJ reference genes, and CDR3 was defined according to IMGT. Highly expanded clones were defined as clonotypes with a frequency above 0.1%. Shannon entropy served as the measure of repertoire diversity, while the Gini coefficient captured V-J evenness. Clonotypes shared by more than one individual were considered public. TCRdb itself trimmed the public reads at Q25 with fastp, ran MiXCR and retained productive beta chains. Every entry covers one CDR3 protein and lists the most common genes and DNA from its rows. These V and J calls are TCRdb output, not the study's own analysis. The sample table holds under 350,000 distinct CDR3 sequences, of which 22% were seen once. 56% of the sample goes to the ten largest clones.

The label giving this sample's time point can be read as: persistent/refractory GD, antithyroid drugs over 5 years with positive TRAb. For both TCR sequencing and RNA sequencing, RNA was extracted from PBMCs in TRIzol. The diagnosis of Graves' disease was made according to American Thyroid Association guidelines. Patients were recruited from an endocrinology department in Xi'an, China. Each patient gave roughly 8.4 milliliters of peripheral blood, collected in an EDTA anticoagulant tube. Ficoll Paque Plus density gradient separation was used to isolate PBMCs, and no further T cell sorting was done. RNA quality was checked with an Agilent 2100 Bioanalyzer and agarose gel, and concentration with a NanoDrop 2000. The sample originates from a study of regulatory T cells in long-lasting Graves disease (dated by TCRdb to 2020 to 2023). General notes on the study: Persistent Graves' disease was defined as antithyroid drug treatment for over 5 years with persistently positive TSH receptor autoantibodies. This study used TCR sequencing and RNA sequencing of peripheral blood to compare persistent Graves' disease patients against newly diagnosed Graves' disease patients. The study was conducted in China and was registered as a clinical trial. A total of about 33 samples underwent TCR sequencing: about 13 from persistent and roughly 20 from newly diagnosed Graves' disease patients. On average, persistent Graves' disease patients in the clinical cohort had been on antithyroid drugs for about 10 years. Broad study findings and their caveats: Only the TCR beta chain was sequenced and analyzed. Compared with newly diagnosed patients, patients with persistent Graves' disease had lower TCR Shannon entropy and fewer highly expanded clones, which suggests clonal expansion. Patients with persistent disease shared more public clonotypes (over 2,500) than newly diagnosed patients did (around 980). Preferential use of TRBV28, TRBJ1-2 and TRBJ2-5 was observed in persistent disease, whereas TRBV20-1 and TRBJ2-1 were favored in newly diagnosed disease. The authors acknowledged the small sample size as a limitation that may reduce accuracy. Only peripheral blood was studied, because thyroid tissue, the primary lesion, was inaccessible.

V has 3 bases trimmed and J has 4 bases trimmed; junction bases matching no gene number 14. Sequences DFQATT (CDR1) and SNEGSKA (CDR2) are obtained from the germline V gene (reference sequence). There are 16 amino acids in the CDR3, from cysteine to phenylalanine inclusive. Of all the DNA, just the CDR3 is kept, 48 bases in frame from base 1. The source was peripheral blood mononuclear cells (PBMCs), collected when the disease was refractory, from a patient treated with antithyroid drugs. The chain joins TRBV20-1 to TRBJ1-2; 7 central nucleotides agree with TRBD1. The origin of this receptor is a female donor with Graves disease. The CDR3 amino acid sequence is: CSASNREGAIIYGYTF. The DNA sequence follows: TGCAGTGCTAGTAATCGGGAGGGGGCGATTATCTATGGCTACACCTTC.